These 5 T cell receptor beta chains were all obtained from the same sample, sequenced in a study of blood T cell repertoires in COVID-19. Data came from immunoSEQ multiplex PCR; TCRdb stores just in-frame clones and leaves some out. The table lists around 67,000 clones, approximately 86% of them singletons. The sequenced sample consisted of peripheral blood. The receptor source for this set is an elderly man with active COVID-19.

This chain links TRBV5-1 with TRBJ2-7, with a tentative D call TRBD1 (6 bases). With 1 base removed from V and 3 bases from J, the gap between germline ends came to 17 bases. This CDR3 has 16 residues. CDR1 and CDR2 from the germline V gene are SGHRS and YFSETQ. Here the CDR3 reads CASSLFSPGHDYEQYF. The DNA for the CDR3 is TGCGCCAGCAGCTTGTTTTCCCCGGGACACGACTACGAGCAGTACTTC.

The rearrangement uses TRBV9 and TRBJ1-5; D perhaps matches TRBD1 (5 bases). V lost 2 bases to trimming and J lost 4 bases, with 13 bases between them. The CDR3 is 15 amino acids. From germline, CDR1 is SGDLS and CDR2 YYNGEE. The CDR3 DNA is TGTGCCAGCAGCGTCTCGGGGGGTATAAATCAGCCCCAGCATTTT. Translated: CASSVSGGINQPQHF.

The rearrangement joins TRBV7-3 to TRBJ2-3, with TRBD2 identical over 16 bases. Germline V lookup: CDR1 SGHTA, CDR2 FQGTGA. CDR3 length: 16 residues. V trimming: 5 bases; J trimming: 4 bases; junction bases outside the gene matches: 3. The CDR3 spells CASSVGLAGGADTQYF. The CDR3 coding sequence is TGTGCCAGCAGCGTGGGACTAGCGGGAGGGGCAGATACGCAGTATTTT.

DNA for the CDR3: TGTGCCAGCAGCTTAGGTAGCGCCAAGGGTGAGACCCAGTACTTC. Its protein is CASSLGSAKGETQYF. V usage is TRBV7-6 and J usage is TRBJ2-5; D might be TRBD2 (5 bases). Germline loops: CDR1 SGHVS, CDR2 FNYEAQ. The CDR3 loop spans 15 amino acids. Trimming took off 1 base at V and 5 bases at J, with 14 bases between the two ends. Complete variable domain (other parts from reference TRBV7-6 and TRBJ2-5): GAGVSQSPRYKVTKRGQDVALRCDPISGHVSLYWYRQALGQGPEFLTYFNYEAQQDKSGLPNDRFSAERPEGSISTLTIQRTEQRDSAMYRCASSLGSAKGETQYFGPGTRLLVL.

The rearrangement links TRBV7-7 to TRBJ2-5, with 7 bases identical to TRBD2. CDR1 SSHAT and CDR2 FNYEAQ come from the germline V gene (reference sequence). V dropped 5 bases and J dropped 2; count of bases not matched to a gene: 8. This CDR3 spans 15 amino acids. The CDR3 protein is CASSLNRAGQETQYF. CDR3 DNA sequence: TGTGCCAGCAGCCTCAACAGAGCGGGGCAAGAGACCCAGTACTTC.